This T cell receptor (beta chain) was recorded in a study of T cell changes during pregnancy in multiple sclerosis. Profiled with immunoSEQ multiplex PCR; TCRdb holds only in-frame clones, not every one. Here the sample spans tens of thousands of clones, under 95% being singletons. A single count supports this clone. This TCR was recovered from a female donor in good health, enrolled as a control in a pregnancy study. The sequences come from peripheral blood, collected in the first trimester of pregnancy.

The CDR3 reads CASSPKGPSYEQYF. CDR3 DNA: TGTGCCAGCTCACCCAAGGGGCCCTCCTACGAGCAGTACTTC. The chain is built from TRBV18 and TRBJ2-7; weak D call: TRBD1 (5 bases). CDR1 is KGHSH and CDR2 is LQKENI in the germline V gene. CDR3 size: 14 residues. The V and J ends lost 3 bases and 0 bases respectively, with 9 bases between them.